These 8 T cell receptor beta chains share one sample of origin, sequenced in a study of T-cell reconstitution after alpha-beta-depleted transplantation in children. Preparation of the TCRbeta library involved a method that used unique molecular identifiers. TCRdb itself ran the PCR reads through MiXCR, one entry per CDR3 protein. The table records 150,000 to 250,000 distinct CDR3 sequences, 5% to 6.5% of them present only once. The sample was PBMCs, taken before TCRalphabeta/CD19-depleted stem cell transplant. These receptors originate from a girl under two years old with combined immunodeficiency, due to receive a stem cell transplant.

This clonotype came up many times. V is TRBV12-5 and J is TRBJ2-7, with D uncertain. CDR3 length equals 14 residues. Germline V lookup: CDR1 LGHNT, CDR2 FRNRAP. The V gene lost 3 bases and the J gene lost 3 bases, with 12 bases spanning the gap. The CDR3: CASGFAQASYEQYF. The DNA of the CDR3 is TGTGCTAGTGGTTTTGCGCAGGCAAGCTACGAGCAGTACTTC.

This clonotype showed up many times. The chain couples TRBV20-1 to TRBJ1-1, with D uncertain. The CDR3 has 11 amino acids. Germline CDR1 DFQATT, CDR2 SNEGSKA (reference sequence). Trimming took off 5 bases at V and 3 bases at J, with 7 bases between the two ends. CDR3 region: CSAHGYTEAFF. For the CDR3, the DNA is TGCAGTGCTCATGGGTACACTGAAGCTTTCTTT.

This clonotype was detected ten times or more. The chain recombines TRBV7-8 with TRBJ1-1; the D gene is possibly TRBD1 (6 bases). The CDR3 sequence is 13 residues long. V lost 3 bases and J lost 6, with 11 bases in between. CDR1 and CDR2 from the germline V gene are SGHVS and FQNEAQ. Written as DNA, the CDR3 is TGTGCCAGCAGCTTGACAGGCGTGTCTGAAGCTTTCTTT. Protein: CASSLTGVSEAFF.

This clonotype has ten or more counts. The chain has TRBV7-8 and TRBJ2-1; D unclear. The V end lost 5 bases, the J end lost 7 bases, and 21 bases lay between the germline ends. CDR3 size: 16 residues. Per the germline V gene, CDR1 is SGHVS and CDR2 is FQNEAQ. The CDR3: CASSPQIRRLGNEQFF. In nucleotides, the CDR3 is TGTGCCAGCAGCCCTCAGATTAGAAGGTTGGGAAATGAGCAGTTCTTC.

In its sample, this clonotype was seen many times. The chain joins TRBV12-3 or TRBV12-4 to TRBJ1-5; D is unclear. Trimming cost V 7 bases and J 0 bases, with 7 bases left between them. The CDR3 loop spans 13 amino acids. The CDR3 loop reads CASTLHSNQPQHF. DNA of the CDR3: TGTGCCAGCACTCTACATAGCAATCAGCCCCAGCATTTT.

At least ten counts were recorded for this clonotype. V gene TRBV5-5 combines with J gene TRBJ2-1; D is possibly TRBD1 (6 bases). Per the germline V gene, CDR1 is SGHKS and CDR2 is YYEKEE (reference sequence). This CDR3 has 15 residues. Trimming took off 2 bases at V and 9 bases at J, with 18 bases between the two ends. CDR3 sequence (DNA): TGTGCCAGCAGCTTACAGGGTTGGACCTTCAGTGAGCAGTTCTTC. It yields the protein CASSLQGWTFSEQFF.

This clonotype was detected ten times or more. The chain employs TRBV29-1 and TRBJ1-2; TRBD1 might be the D (5 bases). CDR1 is SQVTM, CDR2 ANQGSEA, per germline. Deletions cut 0 bases from V and 3 bases from J, with 11 bases between. This CDR3 has 14 amino acids. The CDR3 DNA reads TGCAGCGTTGAAGATTGGGCAGGGCACTATGGCTACACCTTC. Protein sequence: CSVEDWAGHYGYTF.

In its sample, this clonotype was seen many times. The V and J genes are TRBV27 and TRBJ1-2; TRBD1 agrees at 7 bases. V was clipped by 4 bases and J by 5 bases; unmatched bases: 10. This CDR3 is 15 amino acids long. In germline, CDR1 is MNHEY, CDR2 SMNVEV (reference sequence). CDR3 nucleotide sequence: TGTGCCAGCAGTTCGCCTGAAGGGGGCCTTTATGGCTACACCTTC. Translating gives CASSSPEGGLYGYTF.